What follows are 13 T cell receptor beta chains derived from one specimen sequenced in a study of blood T cell repertoires in COVID-19. Some clones are missing from TCRdb's copy, which holds only in-frame ones; the method was immunoSEQ multiplex PCR. The sample lists roughly 320,000 clones, 85% to 90% occurring once. Sequencing input: peripheral blood. The receptors shown here come from a man between 65 and 80 years old with acute or convalescent COVID-19.

This clone came up once. V and J are TRBV7-3 and TRBJ2-3, with 11 nucleotides matching TRBD2. After removal of 5 bases from V and 4 bases from J, the junction contained 5 bases not matched to a gene. CDR3 size: 15 residues. The germline V gene encodes CDR1 SGHTA and CDR2 FQGTGA. The CDR3 is CASSRLAGKPDTQYF. In DNA, the CDR3 is TGTGCCAGCAGCAGACTAGCGGGGAAACCAGATACGCAGTATTTT.

J is TRBJ1-1 and V is TRBV19; 8 nucleotides align to TRBD1. Germline V gives CDR1 LNHDA, CDR2 SQIVND (reference sequence). The CDR3 covers 14 residues. Germline trimming cut 3 bases from V and 4 bases from J; bases unmatched to any gene: 4. CDR3 coding DNA: TGTGCCAGTAGTATTCAGGGGGCGGGCACTGAAGCTTTCTTT. Protein: CASSIQGAGTEAFF.

The V gene is TRBV19, the J gene TRBJ1-5; 7 nucleotides line up with TRBD1. The junction had 2 bases not matched to a gene; V was cut back by 3 bases and J by 0 bases. Germline CDR1 and CDR2: LNHDA and SQIVND (reference sequence). The CDR3 has 15 amino acids. The CDR3 spells CASSMTGNSNQPQHF. CDR3 nucleotide sequence: TGTGCCAGTAGTATGACAGGGAATAGCAATCAGCCCCAGCATTTT.

The V gene is TRBV7-9, the J gene TRBJ1-1; maybe TRBD1 (5 bases). The CDR3 is 14 amino acids. V was shortened by 5 bases and J by 1 base, with 11 bases between the two germline ends. Germline loops: CDR1 SEHNR, CDR2 FQNEAQ (reference sequence). The CDR3 here is CASSLGLTNTEAFF. CDR3 in DNA: TGTGCCAGCAGCCTGGGACTGACGAACACTGAAGCTTTCTTT. Based on the CDR3 plus reference TRBV7-9 and TRBJ1-1, the full variable domain is DTGVSQNPRHKITKRGQNVTFRCDPISEHNRLYWYRQTLGQGPEFLTYFQNEAQLEKSRLLSDRFSAERPKGSFSTLEIQRTEQGDSAMYLCASSLGLTNTEAFFGQGTRLTVV.

The gene calls are TRBV9 and TRBJ1-3; unclear D gene. The CDR3 contains 16 residues. Germline V gene lookup returns CDR1 SGDLS and CDR2 YYNGEE. V lost 6 bases and J 0 bases, leaving 16 bases between the germline ends. The CDR3 bases are TGTGCCAGCACCCCAGGCCGCGGGTTCTCTGGAAACACCATATATTTT. Translating it yields CASTPGRGFSGNTIYF.

This clone was seen only once. The genes are TRBV5-6 and TRBJ1-2; no clear D. CDR3 length: 12 amino acids. Germline V gene sequence: CDR1 SGHDT, CDR2 YYEEEE. Trimming left V 5 bases short and J 4 bases short, with 9 bases between. DNA of the CDR3: TGTGCCAGCAGGATAGCGGCCTATGGCTACACCTTC. Protein sequence: CASRIAAYGYTF.

The chain employs TRBV11-2 and TRBJ1-2; a weak D match, TRBD1 (5 bases). The CDR3 sequence is 15 residues long. Germline V gene lookup returns CDR1 SGHAT and CDR2 FQNNGV. Deletions cut 2 bases from V and 10 bases from J, with 20 bases between. The CDR3 region has the DNA TGTGCCAGCAGCTTAACTCCTGCAGGGCCCTCCGACTACACCTTC. Its translation is CASSLTPAGPSDYTF. The full variable domain, with the rest looked up from reference TRBV11-2 and TRBJ1-2, is EAGVAQSPRYKIIEKRQSVAFWCNPISGHATLYWYQQILGQGPKLLIQFQNNGVVDDSQLPKDRFSAERLKGVDSTLKIQPAKLEDSAVYLCASSLTPAGPSDYTFGSGTRLTVV.

The chain employs TRBV5-1 and TRBJ1-1; TRBD1 is a possible D gene (5 bases). The CDR3 consists of 14 residues. From germline, CDR1 is SGHRS and CDR2 YFSETQ. Trimming left V 4 bases short and J 7 bases short, with 17 bases between. In nucleotides, the CDR3 is TGCGCCAGCAGCCCCGGCGGGGGAGACCGTGAAGCTTTCTTT. It codes for CASSPGGGDREAFF.

The chain joins TRBV28 to TRBJ2-2; a weak D match, TRBD1 (6 bases). CDR1 and CDR2 from the germline V gene are MDHEN and SYDVKM. Trimming removed 5 bases from V and 5 bases from J, with 15 bases in between. The CDR3 contains 15 residues. CDR3 loop: CASSGAGQGTGELFF. Written as DNA, the CDR3 is TGTGCCAGCAGTGGGGCAGGGCAGGGGACCGGGGAGCTGTTTTTT.

The CDR3 sequence: CASSPFGLAGGLHEQYF. The CDR3 nucleotides are TGTGCCAGCAGCCCCTTTGGGCTAGCGGGAGGTTTGCACGAGCAGTACTTC. V and J are TRBV7-2 and TRBJ2-7; 11 positions agree with TRBD2. The length of the CDR3 is 17 residues. Germline loops: CDR1 SGHTA, CDR2 FQGNSA. V was clipped by 5 bases and J by 5 bases; unmatched bases: 14.

In its sample, this clone was seen once. The V gene is TRBV4-1, the J gene TRBJ2-5; maybe TRBD2 (7 bases). CDR3 length: 16 amino acids. CDR1 is MGHRA, CDR2 YSYEKL, per germline. V was cut by 0 bases and J by 5 bases, with 16 bases left in between. In DNA, the CDR3 is TGCGCCAGCAGCCAAGATCGGAGGGGGGGCGTGGAGACCCAGTACTTC. The encoded protein is CASSQDRRGGVETQYF.

CDR3 protein: CASSLGLLAGVETQYF. CDR3 nucleotides: TGTGCCAGCAGCTTAGGTTTGTTAGCGGGGGTGGAGACCCAGTACTTC. The V gene is TRBV11-2, the J gene TRBJ2-5, with 9 nucleotides matching TRBD2. This CDR3 has 16 residues. With V trimmed by 1 base and J by 5 bases, 8 bases remained unmatched. The germline CDR1 and CDR2 sequences are SGHAT and FQNNGV.

The J gene is TRBJ1-4, the V gene TRBV3-1 (or the pseudogene TRBV3-2), with TRBD1 matching 12 bases. Trimming at V came to 2 bases and at J to 10 bases, leaving 14 bases not matched to a gene. The CDR3 consists of 18 residues. CDR1 is LGHDT and CDR2 is YNNKEL in the germline V gene (reference sequence). The CDR3 protein is CASSQRGTGGPGTGKLFF. In DNA, the CDR3 is TGTGCCAGCAGCCAAAGGGGGACAGGGGGCCCTGGAACAGGAAAACTGTTTTTT.